This is a list of T cell receptor beta chains from one sample in a study of identical twins. TCRdb fed the 5' RACE reads into MiXCR, producing one record per CDR3 protein. The table includes some 1,700,000 distinct CDR3 sequences, less than 40% detected once. The sample taken for sequencing was cord blood. Source of these receptors: a newborn girl in good health. The CDR3 runs from the conserved cysteine through the conserved F or W. Each record gives: D gene, clone size, J gene, V gene, CDR3 protein, CDR3 DNA. A D gene is named only where the DNA matches it firmly. Clone size is shown for a subset of rows, as once, few, many or a class of expanded clone.

-	few	TRBJ1-4	TRBV12-3/TRBV12-4	CASSLATGQHEKLFF	TGTGCCAGCAGTTTAGCGACCGGACAACATGAAAAACTGTTTTTT
-	-	TRBJ2-4	TRBV27	CASRPDRHLSYNEQYF	TGTGCCAGCAGACCAGACAGGCACCTTTCCTATAATGAGCAGTACTTC
TRBD1	few	TRBJ2-3	TRBV5-4	CASSFKGALADTQYF	TGTGCCAGCAGCTTTAAGGGGGCGCTGGCAGATACGCAGTATTTT
TRBD2	few	TRBJ2-7	TRBV6-2/TRBV6-3	CASSYRAGGWDYEQYF	TGTGCCAGCAGTTACCGGGCGGGAGGTTGGGACTACGAGCAGTACTTC
TRBD1	-	TRBJ2-1	TRBV7-2	CASSSQWTGFYNEQFF	TGTGCCAGCAGCTCGCAGTGGACAGGTTTTTACAATGAGCAGTTCTTC
TRBD1	-	TRBJ2-1	TRBV27	CASSFHRDRGWNEQFF	TGTGCCAGCAGTTTTCACCGGGACAGGGGGTGGAATGAGCAGTTCTTC
TRBD1	-	TRBJ2-3	TRBV15	CATSRGGTGGDTQYF	TGTGCCACCAGCAGAGGCGGGACAGGGGGGGATACGCAGTATTTT
TRBD2	-	TRBJ2-1	TRBV20-1	CSAGRTSGNYNEQFF	TGCAGTGCTGGTAGGACTAGCGGGAACTACAATGAGCAGTTCTTC
-	-	TRBJ1-2	TRBV25-1	CASSDWRAYGYTF	TGTGCCAGCAGTGACTGGAGGGCCTATGGCTACACCTTC
-	few	TRBJ2-7	TRBV28	CASRFQTDSYEQYF	TGTGCCAGCAGATTTCAGACGGATTCCTACGAGCAGTACTTC
TRBD1	-	TRBJ2-7	TRBV4-1	CASSYRDRIDYEQYF	TGCGCCAGCAGCTACCGGGACAGGATAGACTACGAGCAGTACTTC
-	-	TRBJ2-3	TRBV20-1	CSARDVDFTDTQYF	TGCAGTGCTAGAGATGTGGACTTCACAGATACGCAGTATTTT
-	-	TRBJ2-4	TRBV12-3/TRBV12-4	CASSFLGRREQYF	TGTGCCAGCAGTTTTTTGGGTCGGAGGGAGCAGTACTTC
TRBD2	-	TRBJ2-1	TRBV20-1	CSASGTTNNEQFF	TGCAGTGCTAGCGGGACTACCAACAATGAGCAGTTCTTC
-	-	TRBJ1-1	TRBV5-1	CASRGSEDTEAFF	TGCGCCAGCAGGGGTTCGGAGGACACTGAAGCTTTCTTT
-	few	TRBJ1-6	TRBV20-1	CSARDSGLGYNSPLHF	TGCAGTGCTAGAGATAGTGGTCTGGGCTATAATTCACCCCTCCACTTT
TRBD2	few	TRBJ2-3	TRBV24-1	CATSDWTSGGALGTDTQYF	TGTGCCACCAGTGATTGGACTAGCGGGGGGGCCCTAGGCACAGATACGCAGTATTTT
TRBD1	once	TRBJ2-3	TRBV20-1	CSACRTGKDTQYF	TGCAGTGCTTGCCGGACAGGGAAAGATACGCAGTATTTT
TRBD1	-	TRBJ2-3	TRBV28	CASISRQGAGTDTQYF	TGTGCCAGCATTTCCCGTCAGGGGGCTGGCACAGATACGCAGTATTTT
-	-	TRBJ1-1	TRBV4-1	CASSQATGRTEAFF	TGCGCCAGCAGCCAGGCAACAGGGAGGACTGAAGCTTTCTTT
-	-	TRBJ2-3	TRBV20-1	CSALPWRASTDTQYF	TGCAGTGCTCTCCCCTGGCGGGCTAGCACAGATACGCAGTATTTT
-	-	TRBJ1-4	TRBV11-2	CASSLRVFLRGRGEKLFF	TGTGCCAGCAGCTTACGCGTATTCTTGCGGGGGCGCGGTGAAAAACTGTTTTTT
TRBD2	-	TRBJ2-1	TRBV6-5	CASSYGRVNEQFF	TGTGCCAGCAGTTACGGGAGGGTTAATGAGCAGTTCTTC
TRBD1	-	TRBJ1-4	TRBV11-2	CASSSLRTGPNEKLFF	TGTGCCAGCAGCTCCCTACGGACAGGCCCTAATGAAAAACTGTTTTTT
-	-	TRBJ1-2	TRBV30	CAWSRDYGYTF	TGTGCCTGGAGTCGAGACTATGGCTACACCTTC
TRBD2	-	TRBJ2-1	TRBV7-2	CASSLEAGVEQFF	TGTGCCAGCAGCTTAGAAGCGGGAGTCGAGCAGTTCTTC
-	many	TRBJ2-5	TRBV25-1	CASSEGAETQYF	TGTGCCAGCAGTGAAGGGGCCGAGACCCAGTACTTC
TRBD2	-	TRBJ2-5	TRBV6-5	CASSRTSKGPEQYF	TGTGCCAGCAGTCGGACTAGCAAAGGGCCTGAGCAGTACTTC
-	-	TRBJ2-2	TRBV10-3	CAISESTPNTGELFF	TGTGCCATCAGTGAGTCGACACCGAACACCGGGGAGCTGTTTTTT
-	-	TRBJ2-5	TRBV7-2	CASSLASRGAQETQYF	TGTGCCAGCAGCTTAGCGTCACGGGGGGCTCAAGAGACCCAGTACTTC
-	-	TRBJ2-7	TRBV28	CASSLGGPVVYEQYF	TGTGCCAGCAGTCTCGGAGGGCCGGTCGTATACGAGCAGTACTTC
TRBD1	many	TRBJ1-2	TRBV25-1	CASSEYGTGGYGYTF	TGTGCCAGCAGTGAATATGGGACAGGGGGCTATGGCTACACCTTC
-	few	TRBJ1-2	TRBV6-2/TRBV6-3	CASSYSWVGYTF	TGTGCCAGCAGTTACTCGTGGGTTGGCTACACCTTC
TRBD1	-	TRBJ1-5	TRBV4-1	CASSHLGQGQRRSPLFQPQHF	TGCGCCAGCAGCCACCTGGGACAGGGACAACGCCGGTCCCCACTTTTTCAGCCCCAGCATTTT
-	few	TRBJ2-3	TRBV5-1	CASTLPTSTDTQYF	TGCGCCAGCACCCTTCCAACTAGCACAGATACGCAGTATTTT
-	-	TRBJ1-2	TRBV3-1	CASSQGAGNGYTF	TGTGCCAGCAGCCAAGGAGCGGGGAATGGCTACACCTTC
-	few	TRBJ2-1	TRBV29-1	CSVVWRGQNNEQFF	TGCAGCGTTGTTTGGCGGGGGCAGAACAATGAGCAGTTCTTC
TRBD1	few	TRBJ1-1	TRBV4-2	CASSQVQGGTEAFF	TGTGCCAGCAGCCAAGTTCAGGGGGGGACTGAAGCTTTCTTT
-	-	TRBJ2-7	TRBV20-1	CSAGHPSRGYNEQYF	TGCAGTGCCGGACACCCATCGAGGGGTTACAATGAGCAGTACTTC
-	-	TRBJ2-7	TRBV10-3	CAISDHSYEQYF	TGTGCCATCAGTGATCACAGCTACGAGCAGTACTTC
TRBD2	few	TRBJ2-3	TRBV27	CASSNRLAHTDTQYF	TGTGCCAGCAGTAACCGACTAGCCCACACAGATACGCAGTATTTT
-	few	TRBJ1-2	TRBV7-2	CASSSWGASNYGYTF	TGTGCCAGCAGCTCCTGGGGGGCTTCTAACTATGGCTACACCTTC
-	few	TRBJ2-2	TRBV7-2	CASSLGRGTGELFF	TGTGCCAGCAGCTTAGGGAGGGGAACCGGGGAGCTGTTTTTT
TRBD1	few	TRBJ2-7	TRBV24-1	CATSETGTGQVEQYF	TGTGCCACCAGTGAAACCGGGACAGGGCAGGTCGAGCAGTACTTC
TRBD2	-	TRBJ2-7	TRBV11-2	CASSLEAAGAYEQYF	TGTGCCAGCAGCTTAGAGGCAGCGGGAGCCTACGAGCAGTACTTC
-	-	TRBJ1-6	TRBV6-5	CASSFRPQPNSPLHF	TGTGCCAGCAGTTTTCGCCCCCAGCCGAACTCACCCCTCCACTTT
-	few	TRBJ1-1	TRBV11-2	CASSPRQDHTEAFF	TGTGCCAGCAGCCCTCGACAGGATCACACTGAAGCTTTCTTT
-	few	TRBJ1-6	TRBV28	CASSLSWRLNNSPLHF	TGTGCCAGCAGTTTATCCTGGCGGCTGAATAATTCACCCCTCCACTTT
-	-	TRBJ2-5	TRBV6-5	CASSYIKRETQYF	TGTGCCAGCAGTTACATTAAACGAGAGACCCAGTACTTC
-	few	TRBJ1-2	TRBV6-1	CASSEDREVGYTF	TGTGCCAGCAGTGAAGACAGGGAAGTCGGCTACACCTTC
-	few	TRBJ2-3	TRBV28	CASSRAGTLSTDTQYF	TGTGCCAGCAGCCGTGCCGGGACCTTAAGCACAGATACGCAGTATTTT
TRBD1	-	TRBJ1-1	TRBV6-5	CASSSGQGVREWGNTEAFF	TGTGCCAGCAGTTCGGGTCAGGGGGTAAGGGAGTGGGGTAACACTGAAGCTTTCTTT
-	few	TRBJ1-2	TRBV4-1	CASSQDLQQGWSYGYTF	TGCGCCAGCAGCCAAGACCTACAACAGGGATGGAGCTATGGCTACACCTTC
-	few	TRBJ2-5	TRBV7-2	CASSLLSGDQETQYF	TGTGCCAGCAGCTTATTGTCGGGAGACCAAGAGACCCAGTACTTC